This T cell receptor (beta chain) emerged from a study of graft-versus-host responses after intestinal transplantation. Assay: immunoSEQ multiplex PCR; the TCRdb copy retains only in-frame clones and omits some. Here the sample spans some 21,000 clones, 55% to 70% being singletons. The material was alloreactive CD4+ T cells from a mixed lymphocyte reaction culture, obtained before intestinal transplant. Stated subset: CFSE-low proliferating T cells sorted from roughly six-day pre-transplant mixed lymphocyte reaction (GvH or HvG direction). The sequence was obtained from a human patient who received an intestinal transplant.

The CDR3 bases are TGTGCCAGCAGTCACGGGGGGAGGCAGCCCCAGCATTTT. Translating it yields CASSHGGRQPQHF. The gene calls are TRBV6-6 and TRBJ1-5; D perhaps matches TRBD1 (5 bases). This CDR3 is 13 amino acids long. Trimming took 5 bases from V and 7 from J, leaving 12 bases between them. The germline V gene encodes CDR1 MNHNY and CDR2 SVGAGI (reference sequence).